Listed here is a single T cell receptor (beta chain). Its binding antigen is unknown. The record has no base qualities; no much larger clone is one base away. The roughly 42 donors, aged about 6 to 95 years, were systemically healthy Caucasian individuals from Russia. Around 10 milliliters of peripheral blood were drawn from each donor into EDTA-treated Vacutainer tubes. PBMCs were isolated by Ficoll-Paque density-gradient centrifugation, with at least 6 million obtained per sample. Total RNA, at least 6 micrograms per sample, was extracted from PBMCs with Trizol reagent. For every donor, flow cytometry on a PBMC aliquot measured the percentage of naive CD45RAhigh/CD27high T cells. The data originate from a study of blood T cells in healthy people across ages (dated by TCRdb to 2014 to 2015). Describing the broader study: In model experiments, template switching captured roughly one uniquely barcoded TCR beta cDNA molecule for every two T cells. Age-related changes in TCR beta repertoire diversity were measured in the study by deep sequencing normalized with unique cDNA molecular identifiers. The donors were split into four age groups: young (average around 15 years), middle-aged (roughly 39), aged (more than 55) and long-lived (approximately 80). To avoid experimental bias, donors of different ages were distributed randomly across sequencing lanes. The study analyzed two additional independent replicas of 1 million unique cDNA reads from the same blood draw for two donors, one aged 18 to 30 and one aged 80 or older.

To prepare the library, 5' RACE was applied. Instrument used: Illumina HiSeq 2500. A second PCR of about 7 to 12 cycles was performed with a sample-barcoded 5' primer and a J-beta primer mix. Each TCR beta cDNA molecule received a unique molecular identifier from a template-switch 5' adaptor carrying 12 random nucleotides. Each sample yielded at least 3 million CDR3-containing paired-end reads. First-strand cDNA synthesis was performed from all RNA using the Mint cDNA synthesis kit, with priming by a TRBC-specific oligonucleotide. Following uracil-DNA glycosylase treatment, a first 18-cycle PCR with universal primers M1SS and BC2_uni_R was performed on all cDNA. As for the authors' bioinformatics: For normalization, 1 million high-quality reads were randomly selected from each sample, with every read carrying a distinct molecular identifier. Reads sharing molecular identifiers were discarded rather than binned into consensus sequences. MiTCR, run with a Q25 quality threshold and the strictest error-elimination algorithm, handled CDR3 identification, clonotype clustering and error correction. A nonparametric unseen species model with Euler transformation was used to estimate lower-bound total TCR beta diversity. Using fastp at Q25 and MiXCR, TCRdb reprocessed the public reads and kept productive beta chains. Rows matching on CDR3 protein sequence are summarized as one entry with the most common DNA and genes. Here the V and J calls rest on TCRdb's processing, not on the authors' analysis. The sample includes some 1,500,000 distinct CDR3 sequences, with roughly 43% observed a single time. The top ten hold approximately 4.1% of the sample.

V gives up 7 bases and J gives up 6 bases, and the segment between their germline ends measures 10 bases. Including cysteine and phenylalanine, the CDR3 has 13 amino acids. The only DNA kept is the CDR3, 39 bases in frame from the first base. The germline V gene (reference sequence) supplies CDR1 SEHNR and CDR2 FQNEAQ. Study-level results and caveats: Because the CMV infection status of the donors was unknown, age-related changes in expanded clonotypes may potentially have been confounded. The long-lived group showed more naive CD4+ T cells, fewer expanded clones and increased TCR diversity than the aged group, suggesting age selection. Bulk unsorted PBMC profiling prevented conclusive comparison of naive and antigen-experienced compartments. Observed TCR beta diversity per million T cells fell roughly linearly with age, and a significant reduction was already apparent by age about 36. Estimates of total diversity from one million sequenced T cells were regarded as lower bounds and underestimates. There was a strong correlation between observed TCR beta diversity and the percentage of naive T cells measured by flow cytometry.

The chain employs TRBV7-9 and TRBJ2-6, with TRBD2 tentatively as D gene (6 bases match). The sequencing input was blood. The TCR originated in a woman between 18 and 30 years old in good health. The CDR3 region has the sequence CASTSVEANVLTF. DNA sequence: TGTGCCAGCACTAGCGTAGAGGCCAACGTCCTGACTTTC. With all but the CDR3 taken from the reference TRBV7-9 and TRBJ2-6 genes, the full variable domain is: DTGVSQNPRHKITKRGQNVTFRCDPISEHNRLYWYRQTLGQGPEFLTYFQNEAQLEKSRLLSDRFSAERPKGSFSTLEIQRTEQGDSAMYLCASTSVEANVLTFGAGSRLTVL.